This T cell receptor beta chain was identified in a study of shared clonotypes between healthy human individuals. Sequenced by immunoSEQ multiplex PCR; TCRdb stores in-frame clones only, minus some. The table lists about 2 million clones, 90% to 95% of them singletons. The CDR3 spans 14 residues. This TCR was sampled from a man aged 18 to 29 in good health. The sequenced sample was naive CD4+ T cells sorted from blood. The subset: CD45RA+ positively selected. This chain connects TRBV21-1 to TRBJ2-7; the table's D call, TRBD2, has no DNA check behind it. TRBV21-1 is termed a pseudogene. This CDR3 reads CASNYRGDTYEQYF. CDR3 in DNA: TGTGCCAGCAATTACCGGGGGGACACCTACGAGCAGTACTTC.